The clone carrying this TCR beta chain was recorded many times. Its antigen is undetermined. The data are from a study of post-analysis software for immune sequencing data. Study as a whole: The cohort encompassed relapsing-remitting, secondary progressive and progressive-relapsing multiple sclerosis disease courses. The study, taken as a whole, reports: The study found TRBV5-6, TRBV5-1 and TRBV20-1 among four to six TRBV segments more frequent in patients than controls. Under F measure analysis, samples from one preparation batch co-clustered strongly. Significantly lower normalized Chao1 diversity was seen in multiple sclerosis patients than in controls.

cDNA libraries for TCR beta contained unique molecular identifiers. It was from approximately 0.91 to 9.4 million T cells that 530,000 or so cDNA molecules came. TCRdb called the PCR reads again in MiXCR, with one record for every CDR3 protein. The sample holds fewer than 850,000 distinct CDR3 sequences; just over 45% are singletons and the top ten take 4.9%. V was pared by 5 bases and J by 8 bases, with 16 bases of the junction left unmatched. The CDR3 extends over 16 amino acids. CDR1 and CDR2 (germline): DFQATT, SNEGSKA (reference sequence). The TCR was taken from a girl aged 10 to 17 with multiple sclerosis. V gene TRBV20-1 combines with J gene TRBJ2-7, with TRBD2 identical over 12 bases. Sequences were obtained from blood. CDR3 region: CSAPIGGASGRGQQYF. DNA of the CDR3: TGCAGTGCTCCTATCGGAGGGGCTAGCGGGAGGGGGCAGCAGTACTTC.